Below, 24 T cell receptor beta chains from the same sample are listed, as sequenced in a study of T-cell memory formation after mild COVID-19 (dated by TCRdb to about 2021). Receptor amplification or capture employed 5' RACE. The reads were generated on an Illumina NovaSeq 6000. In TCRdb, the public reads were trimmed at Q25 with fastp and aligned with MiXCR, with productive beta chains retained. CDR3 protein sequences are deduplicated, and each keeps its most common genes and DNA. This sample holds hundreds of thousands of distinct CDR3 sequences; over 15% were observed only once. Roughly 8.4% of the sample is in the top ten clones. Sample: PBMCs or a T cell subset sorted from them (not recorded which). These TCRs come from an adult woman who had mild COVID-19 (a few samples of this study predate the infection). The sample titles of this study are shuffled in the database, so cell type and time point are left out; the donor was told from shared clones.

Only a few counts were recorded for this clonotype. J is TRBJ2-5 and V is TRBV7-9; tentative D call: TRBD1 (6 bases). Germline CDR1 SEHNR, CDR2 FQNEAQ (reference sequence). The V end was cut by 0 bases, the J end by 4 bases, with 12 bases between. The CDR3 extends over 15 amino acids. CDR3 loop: CASSLAAGVRETQYF. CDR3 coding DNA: TGTGCCAGCAGCTTAGCGGCAGGGGTTAGAGAGACCCAGTACTTC.

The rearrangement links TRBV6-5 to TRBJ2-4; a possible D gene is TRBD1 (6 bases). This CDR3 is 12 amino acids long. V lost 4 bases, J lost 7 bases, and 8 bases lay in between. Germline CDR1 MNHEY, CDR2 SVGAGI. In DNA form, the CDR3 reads TGTGCCAGCAGTTCAGGGGCCAACATTCAGTACTTC. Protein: CASSSGANIQYF.

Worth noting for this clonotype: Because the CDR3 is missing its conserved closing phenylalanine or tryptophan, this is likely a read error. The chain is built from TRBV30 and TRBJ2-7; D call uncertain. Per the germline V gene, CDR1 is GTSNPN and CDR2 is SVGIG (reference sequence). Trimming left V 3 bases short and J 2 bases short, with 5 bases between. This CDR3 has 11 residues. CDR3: CAWRGPYEQYL. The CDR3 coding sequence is TGTGCCTGGAGAGGTCCCTACGAGCAGTACTTA.

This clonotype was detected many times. This CDR3 reads CASSPQASGPVKNIQYF. The CDR3 bases are TGTGCCAGCAGCCCCCAGGCCAGCGGGCCAGTCAAAAACATTCAGTACTTC. The J gene is TRBJ2-4, the V gene TRBV7-9; maybe TRBD2 (6 bases). The germline V and J ends were trimmed by 5 bases and 3 bases, with 20 bases remaining between them. CDR1 and CDR2 from the germline V gene are SEHNR and FQNEAQ (reference sequence). The CDR3 extends over 17 amino acids.

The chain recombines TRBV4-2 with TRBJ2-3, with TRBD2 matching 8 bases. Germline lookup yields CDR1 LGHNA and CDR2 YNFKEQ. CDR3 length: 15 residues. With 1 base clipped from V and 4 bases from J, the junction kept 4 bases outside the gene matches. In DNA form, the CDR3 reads TGTGCCAGCAGCCAAGCGGGGGGGGCGGCAGATACGCAGTATTTT. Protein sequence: CASSQAGGAADTQYF.

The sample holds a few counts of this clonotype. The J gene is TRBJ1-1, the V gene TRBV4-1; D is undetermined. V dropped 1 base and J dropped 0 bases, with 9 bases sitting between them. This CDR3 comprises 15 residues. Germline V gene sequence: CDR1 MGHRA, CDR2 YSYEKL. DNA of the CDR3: TGCGCCAGCAGCCAAGTTGGGCCCATGAACACTGAAGCTTTCTTT. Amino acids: CASSQVGPMNTEAFF.

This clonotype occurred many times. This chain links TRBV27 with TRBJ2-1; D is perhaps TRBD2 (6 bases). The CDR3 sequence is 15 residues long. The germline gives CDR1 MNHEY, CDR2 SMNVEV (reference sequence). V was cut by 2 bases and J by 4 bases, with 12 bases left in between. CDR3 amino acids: CASSLSSGNYNEQFF. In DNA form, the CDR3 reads TGTGCCAGCAGTTTAAGTAGCGGAAATTACAATGAGCAGTTCTTC.

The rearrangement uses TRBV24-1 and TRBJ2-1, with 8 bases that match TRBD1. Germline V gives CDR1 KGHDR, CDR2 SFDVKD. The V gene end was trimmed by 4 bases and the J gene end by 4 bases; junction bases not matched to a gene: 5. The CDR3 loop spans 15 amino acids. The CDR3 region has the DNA TGTGCCACCAGTGACGGACAGGGCGAGTACAATGAGCAGTTCTTC. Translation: CATSDGQGEYNEQFF.

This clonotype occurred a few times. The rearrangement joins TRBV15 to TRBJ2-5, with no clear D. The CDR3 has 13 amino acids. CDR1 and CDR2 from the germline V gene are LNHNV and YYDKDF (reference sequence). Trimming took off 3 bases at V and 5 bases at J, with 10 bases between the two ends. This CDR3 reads CATSSPPGETQYF. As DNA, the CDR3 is TGTGCCACCAGCAGTCCCCCTGGGGAGACCCAGTACTTC.

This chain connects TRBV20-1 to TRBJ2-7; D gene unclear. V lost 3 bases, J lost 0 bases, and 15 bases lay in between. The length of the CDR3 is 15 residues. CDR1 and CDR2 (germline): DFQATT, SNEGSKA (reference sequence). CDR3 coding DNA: TGCAGTGCTAGTCTCCCTCGAAACCCCTCCTACGAGCAGTACTTC. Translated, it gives CSASLPRNPSYEQYF.

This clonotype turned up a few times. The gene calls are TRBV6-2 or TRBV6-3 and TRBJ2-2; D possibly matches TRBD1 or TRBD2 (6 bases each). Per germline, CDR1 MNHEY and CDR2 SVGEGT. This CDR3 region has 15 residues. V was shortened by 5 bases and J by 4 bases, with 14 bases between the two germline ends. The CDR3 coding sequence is TGTGCCAGCAGTCTCACGGGGGCCTCCACCGGGGAGCTGTTTTTT. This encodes CASSLTGASTGELFF.

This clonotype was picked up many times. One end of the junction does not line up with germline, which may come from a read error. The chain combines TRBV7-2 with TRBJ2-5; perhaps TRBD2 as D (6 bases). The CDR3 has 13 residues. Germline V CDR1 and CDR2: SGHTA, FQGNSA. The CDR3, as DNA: TGTGCCAGCAGTTTAGGAGGGAAGGAGACCCAGTACTTC. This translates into CASSLGGKETQYF.

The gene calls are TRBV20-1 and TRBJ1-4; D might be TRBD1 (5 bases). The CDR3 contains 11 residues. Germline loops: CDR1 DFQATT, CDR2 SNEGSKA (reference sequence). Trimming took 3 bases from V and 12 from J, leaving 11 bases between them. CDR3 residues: CSASTSRELFF. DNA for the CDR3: TGCAGTGCTAGTACGTCCAGGGAACTGTTTTTT.

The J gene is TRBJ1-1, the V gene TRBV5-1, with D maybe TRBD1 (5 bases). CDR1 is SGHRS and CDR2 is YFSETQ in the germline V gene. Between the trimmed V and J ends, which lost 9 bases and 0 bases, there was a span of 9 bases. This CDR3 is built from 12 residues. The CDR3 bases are TGCGCCACCCGGGGGGTGAACACTGAAGCTTTCTTT. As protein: CATRGVNTEAFF.

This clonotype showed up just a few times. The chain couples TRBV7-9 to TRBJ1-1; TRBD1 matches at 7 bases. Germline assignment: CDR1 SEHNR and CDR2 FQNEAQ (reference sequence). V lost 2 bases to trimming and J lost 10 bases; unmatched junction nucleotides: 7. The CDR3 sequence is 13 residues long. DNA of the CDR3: TGTGCCAGCAGCTTAAGACAGGGAGAAGGAGCTTTCTTT. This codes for CASSLRQGEGAFF.

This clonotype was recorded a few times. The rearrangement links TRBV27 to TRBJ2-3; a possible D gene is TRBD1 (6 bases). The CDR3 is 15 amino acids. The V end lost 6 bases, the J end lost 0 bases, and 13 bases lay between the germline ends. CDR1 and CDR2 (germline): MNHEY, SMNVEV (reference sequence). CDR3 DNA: TGTGCCAGCAGCCCCGGACAGTGGAGCACAGATACGCAGTATTTT. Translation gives CASSPGQWSTDTQYF.

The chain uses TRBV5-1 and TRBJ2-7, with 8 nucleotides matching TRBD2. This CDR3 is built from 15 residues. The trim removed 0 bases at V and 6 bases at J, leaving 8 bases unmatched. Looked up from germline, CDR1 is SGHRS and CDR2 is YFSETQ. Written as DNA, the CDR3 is TGCGCCAGCAGCTTGGCGGGAGGGTCCCGCTCCGAGCAGTACTTC. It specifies CASSLAGGSRSEQYF.

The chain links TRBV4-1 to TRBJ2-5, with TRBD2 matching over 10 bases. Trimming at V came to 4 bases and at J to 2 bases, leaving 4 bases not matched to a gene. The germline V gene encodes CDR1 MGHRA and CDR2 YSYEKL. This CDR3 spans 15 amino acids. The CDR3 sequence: CASSPLAGVQETQYF. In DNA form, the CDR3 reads TGCGCCAGCAGCCCTCTAGCGGGGGTACAAGAGACCCAGTACTTC.

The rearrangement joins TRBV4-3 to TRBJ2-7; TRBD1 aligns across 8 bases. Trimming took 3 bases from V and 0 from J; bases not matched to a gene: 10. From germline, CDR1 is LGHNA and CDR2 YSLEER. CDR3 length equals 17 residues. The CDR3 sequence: CASSHYPAGTGSYEQYF. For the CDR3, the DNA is TGCGCCAGCAGCCACTATCCCGCCGGGACAGGCTCCTACGAGCAGTACTTC.

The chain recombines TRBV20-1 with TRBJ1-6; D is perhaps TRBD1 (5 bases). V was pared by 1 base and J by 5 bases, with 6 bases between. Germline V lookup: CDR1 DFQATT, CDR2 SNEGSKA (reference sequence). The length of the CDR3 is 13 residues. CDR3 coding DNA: TGCAGTGCTAGAGTACAGGATAATTCACCCCTCCACTTT. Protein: CSARVQDNSPLHF.

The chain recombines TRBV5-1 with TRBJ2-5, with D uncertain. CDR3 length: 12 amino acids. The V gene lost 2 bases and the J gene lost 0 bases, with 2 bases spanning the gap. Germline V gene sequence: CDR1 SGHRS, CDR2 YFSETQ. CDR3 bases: TGCGCCAGCAGCTTCAACCAAGAGACCCAGTACTTC. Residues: CASSFNQETQYF.

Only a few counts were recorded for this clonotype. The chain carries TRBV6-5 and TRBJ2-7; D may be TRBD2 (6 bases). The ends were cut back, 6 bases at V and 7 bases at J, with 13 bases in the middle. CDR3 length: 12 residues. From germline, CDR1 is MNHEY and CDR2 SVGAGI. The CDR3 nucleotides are TGTGCCAGCAGAACCCGGACTACGGAGCAGTACTTC. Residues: CASRTRTTEQYF.

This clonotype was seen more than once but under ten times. CDR3: CASREGDRGHDIQYF. In DNA form, the CDR3 reads TGTGCCAGCAGAGAGGGGGACAGGGGACACGACATTCAGTACTTC. The J gene is TRBJ2-4, the V gene TRBV6-2 or TRBV6-3, with 10 nucleotides matching TRBD1. Germline lookup yields CDR1 MNHEY and CDR2 SVGEGT. The CDR3 is 15 amino acids. The V and J ends lost 6 bases and 8 bases, in that order; junction bases with no gene match: 10.

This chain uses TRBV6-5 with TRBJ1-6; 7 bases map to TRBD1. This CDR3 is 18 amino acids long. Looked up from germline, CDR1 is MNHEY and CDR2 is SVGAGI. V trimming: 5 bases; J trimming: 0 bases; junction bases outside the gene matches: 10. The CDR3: CASSRDSIPSSYNSPLHF. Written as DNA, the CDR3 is TGTGCCAGCAGTCGGGACAGCATACCTAGCTCCTATAATTCACCCCTCCACTTT.